This T cell receptor beta chain was observed in a study of immune evolution from preneoplasia to lung adenocarcinoma. Study results and limitations: Compared with EGFR-mutant or double wild-type lesions, KRAS-mutant nodules were more clonal. Clonality was highest in normal lung, lower in later-stage lesions apparently.

Germline CDR1 is MNHEY and CDR2 is SMNVEV (reference sequence). This CDR3 comprises 14 residues. Trimming at V came to 3 bases and at J to 9 bases, leaving 4 bases not matched to a gene. In regard to this clone: Its antigen is unidentified.

Clones were read by immunoSEQ multiplex PCR, and TCRdb kept only the in-frame ones, dropping some. The table lists 25,000 to 30,000 clones, about three quarters of them singletons. This TCR derives from a person in their sixties with invasive lung adenocarcinoma. Some clones in this sample may be carry-over from other donors' samples. Sequenced sample: FFPE invasive lung adenocarcinoma tissue. The chain has TRBV27 and TRBJ2-1; the match to TRBD2 covers 11 bases. The CDR3 loop reads CASSFRLAGGEQFF. The CDR3, as DNA: TGTGCCAGCAGTTTCAGGCTAGCGGGAGGTGAGCAGTTCTTC.